The clone carrying this T cell receptor (beta chain) was detected only a few times. Its antigen is not known. The data stem from a study of T cells in Graves' hyperthyroidism and ophthalmopathy. General observations from the study: Peripheral blood also featured most of the thyroid clonotypes expanded above 0.001. Prediction of ophthalmopathy progression came a median 6.5 months pre-onset.

Thyroid ultrasound, orbital computed tomography, clinical symptoms, and serum thyroxine and TRAb underpinned diagnoses. Amplified regions were TCR beta CDR3 sequences from RNA transcripts. In the first-round RT-PCR of the TCR CDR3, the HTBI primer set was used. TCRdb reprocessed the multiplex PCR reads via MiXCR and lists one record per CDR3 protein. This sample has approximately 530,000 distinct CDR3 sequences, with about 20% found just once. The CDR3 has 13 amino acids. Between the trimmed V and J ends, which lost 1 base and 11 bases, there was a span of 14 bases. The chain joins TRBV12-3 or TRBV12-4 to TRBJ1-1; D is undetermined. This receptor was obtained from a man aged 35 to 55 with Graves' ophthalmopathy. Material for sequencing was blood. The DNA of the CDR3 is TGTGCCAGCAGTTTAGGGGCACCTCGGCGGGCTTTCTTT. It yields the protein CASSLGAPRRAFF.